These 25 T cell receptor beta chains share one sample of origin, sequenced in a study of T-cell memory formation after mild COVID-19. TCRdb reprocessed the 5' RACE reads via MiXCR and lists one record per CDR3 protein. The sample contains 350,000 to 500,000 distinct CDR3 sequences, under 25% of which appear only once. What was sequenced was PBMCs or a T cell subset sorted from them (not recorded which). The receptors derive from an adult woman who had mild COVID-19 (a few samples of this study predate the infection). Cell type and time point are not known.

The chain uses TRBV20-1 and TRBJ2-1; 8 nucleotides align to TRBD1. Germline V CDR1 and CDR2: DFQATT, SNEGSKA (reference sequence). V was clipped by 3 bases and J by 6 bases; unmatched bases: 10. The CDR3 extends over 15 amino acids. In DNA, the CDR3 is TGCAGTGCTAGGGAGGACAGGGTAAAGGGCAATGAGCAGTTCTTC. Amino acids: CSAREDRVKGNEQFF.

The V gene is TRBV11-2, the J gene TRBJ2-2, with 7 bases matching TRBD1. This CDR3 spans 16 amino acids. The V segment lost 0 bases and the J segment 3 bases; nucleotides outside the gene matches: 4. Germline V lookup: CDR1 SGHAT, CDR2 FQNNGV. CDR3 sequence reads: CASSLETGTYTGELFF. Here the CDR3 DNA reads TGTGCCAGCAGCTTAGAGACAGGGACCTACACCGGGGAGCTGTTTTTT.

This chain connects TRBV6-5 to TRBJ1-5; no definite D call. The CDR3 covers 14 residues. Germline assignment: CDR1 MNHEY and CDR2 SVGAGI. Trimming shortened V by 6 bases and J by 6 bases, and 15 bases separated the two germline ends. The CDR3 bases are TGTGCCAGCAGCCCGCTTCGTCTCGGTCAGCCCCAGCATTTT. It encodes CASSPLRLGQPQHF.

This clonotype was observed at least ten times. The V call is TRBV7-8, the J call TRBJ2-1; 8 positions match TRBD1. The CDR3 has 16 amino acids. The germline gives CDR1 SGHVS, CDR2 FQNEAQ. V dropped 4 bases and J dropped 4; count of bases not matched to a gene: 9. The CDR3 reads CASSSQAGGAYNEQFF. The CDR3 DNA is TGTGCCAGCAGCTCCCAGGCAGGGGGCGCATACAATGAGCAGTTCTTC.

This clonotype has more than one count but fewer than ten. The V gene is TRBV6-5, the J gene TRBJ2-7; D may be TRBD1 or TRBD2 (7 bases each). CDR1 and CDR2 from the germline V gene are MNHEY and SVGAGI. CDR3 length: 16 residues. Trimming removed 6 bases from V and 3 bases from J, with 21 bases in between. CDR3 nucleotides: TGTGCCAGCAGAATAACCGCAGGGGGGGGAGACTACGAGCAGTACTTC. Translating it yields CASRITAGGGDYEQYF.

This clonotype was seen a handful of times. The chain couples TRBV12-3 or TRBV12-4 to TRBJ1-6; no firm D call. This CDR3 is built from 13 residues. V was clipped by 5 bases and J by 9 bases, with 11 bases between them. The CDR3 is CASSPTAGSPLHF. CDR3 nucleotide sequence: TGTGCCAGCAGTCCTACGGCTGGTTCACCCCTCCACTTT.

V and J are TRBV5-1 and TRBJ1-2, with D tentatively TRBD1 (6 bases). CDR1 and CDR2 (germline): SGHRS, YFSETQ. V lost 1 base to trimming and J lost 8 bases, with 9 bases between them. CDR3 length: 12 amino acids. The CDR3: CASSLTGGGYTF. The CDR3 DNA reads TGCGCCAGCAGCTTGACTGGGGGCGGCTACACCTTC. Combining the CDR3 with reference TRBV5-1 and TRBJ1-2 gives the whole variable domain KAGVTQTPRYLIKTRGQQVTLSCSPISGHRSVSWYQQTPGQGLQFLFEYFSETQRNKGNFPGRFSGRQFSNSRSEMNVSTLELGDSALYLCASSLTGGGYTFGSGTRLTVV.

The table lists this clonotype with a few counts. This rearrangement joins TRBV24-1 to TRBJ2-7, with 10 bases that match TRBD1. The germline CDR1 and CDR2 sequences are KGHDR and SFDVKD. The CDR3 runs 14 residues. V was clipped by 9 bases and J by 6 bases; unmatched bases: 10. The CDR3 nucleotides are TGTGCCACCTCCTCCGGGACAGGGGACGGCGAGCAGTACTTC. The encoded protein is CATSSGTGDGEQYF.

This clonotype came up once. The chain links TRBV15 to TRBJ2-7; 7 bases are a match to TRBD1. The CDR3 has 14 residues. The germline V gene encodes CDR1 LNHNV and CDR2 YYDKDF (reference sequence). With 8 bases clipped from V and 10 bases from J, the junction kept 17 bases outside the gene matches. CDR3: CATRDRDSDQHQYF. CDR3 nucleotides: TGTGCCACCCGGGATCGGGACAGCGACCAACATCAGTACTTC. The entire variable domain, with the rest obtained from reference TRBV15 and TRBJ2-7, is as follows: DAMVIQNPRYQVTQFGKPVTLSCSQTLNHNVMYWYQQKSSQAPKLLFHYYDKDFNNEADTPDNFQSRRPNTSFCFLDIRSPGLGDTAMYLCATRDRDSDQHQYFGPGTRLTVT.

This clonotype was detected only a few times. The genes are TRBV4-1 and TRBJ2-2; no clear D. This CDR3 has 15 amino acids. The germline V gene encodes CDR1 MGHRA and CDR2 YSYEKL. V shed 1 base and J shed 5 bases, with 11 bases lying between them. The CDR3 nucleotides are TGCGCCAGCAGCCAAGGACTCAAAGGGACCGGGGAGCTGTTTTTT. Its protein product is CASSQGLKGTGELFF.

The rearrangement links TRBV3-1 to TRBJ1-1; no firm D call. CDR3 length equals 14 residues. From germline, CDR1 is LGHDT and CDR2 YNNKEL (reference sequence). V lost 0 bases and J lost 7, with 12 bases in between. CDR3 DNA sequence: TGTGCCAGCAGCCAAGATGAGATACCCTATGAAGCTTTCTTT. The encoded protein is CASSQDEIPYEAFF. Full variable domain (rest looked up from reference TRBV3-1 and TRBJ1-1): DTAVSQTPKYLVTQMGNDKSIKCEQNLGHDTMYWYKQDSKKFLKIMFSYNNKELIINETVPNRFSPKSPDKAHLNLHINSLELGDSAVYFCASSQDEIPYEAFFGQGTRLTVV.

The chain has TRBV27 and TRBJ2-5; weak D call: TRBD2 (5 bases). V was shortened by 2 bases and J by 0 bases, with 13 bases between the two germline ends. The CDR3 totals 16 residues. Germline CDR1 and CDR2: MNHEY and SMNVEV (reference sequence). Here the CDR3 DNA reads TGTGCCAGCAGTTTAACCGGCAGAGGGTACCAAGAGACCCAGTACTTC. Its protein product is CASSLTGRGYQETQYF.

This clonotype was observed at least ten times. The J gene is TRBJ2-3, the V gene TRBV12-3 or TRBV12-4; 8 nucleotides align to TRBD2. The CDR3 loop spans 14 amino acids. The V and J ends lost 6 bases and 4 bases, in that order; junction bases with no gene match: 6. CDR3 protein: CASSPSGGADTQYF. The DNA of the CDR3 is TGTGCCAGCAGCCCCAGCGGGGGCGCAGATACGCAGTATTTT.

This clonotype has more than one count but fewer than ten. This chain uses TRBV7-3 with TRBJ2-1; TRBD2 is a possible D gene (6 bases). Germline CDR1 SGHTA, CDR2 FQGTGA. Trimming took 6 bases from V and 5 from J, leaving 14 bases between them. The CDR3 covers 14 residues. CDR3 sequence: CASSISGTDNEQFF. Written as DNA, the CDR3 is TGTGCCAGCAGTATTAGCGGAACTGACAATGAGCAGTTCTTC.

The chain joins TRBV7-8 to TRBJ2-4, with D possibly matching TRBD2 (6 bases). In germline, CDR1 is SGHVS, CDR2 FQNEAQ. The CDR3 consists of 14 residues. With 5 bases removed from V and 9 bases from J, the gap between germline ends came to 17 bases. The CDR3 region is CASSHRLGTGIQYF. The CDR3 nucleotides read TGTGCCAGCAGCCATAGACTAGGAACGGGCATTCAGTACTTC.

This chain links TRBV12-3 or TRBV12-4 with TRBJ2-7; D tentatively fits TRBD1 or TRBD2 (7 bases each). Deletions cut 5 bases from V and 1 base from J, with 27 bases between. The CDR3 loop spans 19 amino acids. The CDR3 DNA reads TGTGCCAGCAGTCCTGCTATCGTACGCGGGGGACAGAGATCCTACGAGCAGTACTTC. Its translation is CASSPAIVRGGQRSYEQYF.

The chain combines TRBV4-2 with TRBJ1-2; D perhaps matches TRBD1 (5 bases). The germline gives CDR1 LGHNA, CDR2 YNFKEQ. The V gene lost 0 bases and the J gene lost 4 bases, with 15 bases spanning the gap. CDR3 size: 16 residues. The CDR3 coding sequence is TGTGCCAGCAGCCAAGATGAACAGGTGGGGATCTATGGCTACACCTTC. It codes for CASSQDEQVGIYGYTF.

The rearrangement uses TRBV4-1 and TRBJ2-6; no clear D gene. The CDR3 has 14 residues. Trimming took 8 bases from V and 4 from J, leaving 12 bases between them. The germline V gene has CDR1 MGHRA and CDR2 YSYEKL. The CDR3 sequence: CASSRGVGANVLTF. DNA of the CDR3: TGCGCCAGCTCTCGTGGGGTCGGGGCCAACGTCCTGACTTTC.

In this sample, this clonotype turned up a few times. The V and J genes are TRBV5-1 and TRBJ1-1; D remains unclear. Germline loops: CDR1 SGHRS, CDR2 YFSETQ. CDR3 length equals 14 residues. V was pared by 4 bases and J by 0 bases, with 10 bases between. The CDR3 region is CASSPGSLNTEAFF. The CDR3 DNA reads as TGCGCCAGCAGCCCCGGGAGCCTGAACACTGAAGCTTTCTTT.

The rearrangement uses TRBV29-1 and TRBJ2-1, with TRBD2 matching 8 bases. Germline CDR1 is SQVTM and CDR2 is ANQGSEA. The CDR3 runs 15 residues. Unmatched junction bases numbered 7, after V lost 6 bases and J lost 0 bases. CDR3 in DNA: TGCAGCGTCGAAAGGAGCGGGAGCTCCTACAATGAGCAGTTCTTC. The encoded protein is CSVERSGSSYNEQFF.

The chain recombines TRBV29-1 with TRBJ2-7; D remains unclear. V was clipped by 5 bases and J by 0 bases, with 11 bases between them. The CDR3 has 13 amino acids. Germline CDR1 is SQVTM and CDR2 is ANQGSEA. Here the CDR3 DNA reads TGCAGCGTTCTGCGGCTCAGCTCCTACGAGCAGTACTTC. Its translation: CSVLRLSSYEQYF.

This clonotype was counted ten times or more. This sequence joins TRBV7-3 and TRBJ1-2; perhaps TRBD1 as D (5 bases). Trimming stripped 0 bases from V and 3 bases from J, with 5 bases between. From germline, CDR1 is SGHTA and CDR2 FQGTGA. The CDR3 contains 13 residues. The CDR3 region is CASSLTGDYGYTF. The CDR3 coding sequence is TGTGCCAGCAGCTTAACGGGGGACTATGGCTACACCTTC. Filled out from reference TRBV7-3 and TRBJ1-2, the complete variable domain reads GAGVSQTPSNKVTEKGKYVELRCDPISGHTALYWYRQSLGQGPEFLIYFQGTGAADDSGLPNDRFFAVRPEGSVSTLKIQRTERGDSAVYLCASSLTGDYGYTFGSGTRLTVV.

The chain employs TRBV20-1 and TRBJ1-4; no reliable D call. The CDR3 is 13 residues long. CDR1 DFQATT and CDR2 SNEGSKA come from the germline V gene (reference sequence). V was clipped by 6 bases and J by 7 bases, with 15 bases between them. The CDR3 loop is CSAQTEIGEKLFF. The CDR3 DNA is TGCAGTGCCCAAACGGAAATAGGTGAAAAACTGTTTTTT.

This chain uses TRBV4-1 with TRBJ2-7; D is unresolved. CDR1 and CDR2 (germline): MGHRA, YSYEKL. V lost 1 base to trimming and J lost 7 bases, with 8 bases between them. The CDR3 spans 12 residues. The CDR3 spells CASSQVWGEQYF. In nucleotides, the CDR3 is TGCGCCAGCAGCCAAGTATGGGGTGAGCAGTACTTC.

This chain joins TRBV6-5 and TRBJ1-1; D gene unclear. The CDR3 has 13 residues. Trimming shortened V by 0 bases and J by 8 bases, and 10 bases separated the two germline ends. From germline, CDR1 is MNHEY and CDR2 SVGAGI. This CDR3 reads CASSYSRAPEAFF. The CDR3 nucleotides read TGTGCCAGCAGTTACTCGAGAGCTCCGGAAGCTTTCTTT.